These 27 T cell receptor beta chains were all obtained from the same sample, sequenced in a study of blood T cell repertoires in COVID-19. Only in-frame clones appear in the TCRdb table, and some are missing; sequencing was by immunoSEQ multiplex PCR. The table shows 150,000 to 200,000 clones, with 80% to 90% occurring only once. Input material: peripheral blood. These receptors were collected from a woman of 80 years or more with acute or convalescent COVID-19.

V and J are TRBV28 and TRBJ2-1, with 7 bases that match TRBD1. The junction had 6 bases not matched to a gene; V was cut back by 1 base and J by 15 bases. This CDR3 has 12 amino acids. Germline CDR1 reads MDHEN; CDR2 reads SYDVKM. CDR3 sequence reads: CASSLFTGVWFF. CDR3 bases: TGTGCCAGCAGTTTATTCACAGGGGTCTGGTTCTTC.

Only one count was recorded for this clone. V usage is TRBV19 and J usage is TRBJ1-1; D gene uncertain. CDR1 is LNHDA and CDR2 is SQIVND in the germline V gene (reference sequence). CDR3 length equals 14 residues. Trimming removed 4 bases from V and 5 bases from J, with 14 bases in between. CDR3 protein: CASSTTPGGTEAFF. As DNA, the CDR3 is TGTGCCAGTAGTACAACCCCAGGAGGAACTGAAGCTTTCTTT.

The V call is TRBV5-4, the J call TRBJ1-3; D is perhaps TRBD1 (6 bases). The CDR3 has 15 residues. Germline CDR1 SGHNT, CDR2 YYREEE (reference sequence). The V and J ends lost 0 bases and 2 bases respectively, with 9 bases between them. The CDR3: CASSLDTGTGNTIYF. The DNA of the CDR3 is TGTGCCAGCAGCTTGGATACAGGGACTGGAAACACCATATATTTT.

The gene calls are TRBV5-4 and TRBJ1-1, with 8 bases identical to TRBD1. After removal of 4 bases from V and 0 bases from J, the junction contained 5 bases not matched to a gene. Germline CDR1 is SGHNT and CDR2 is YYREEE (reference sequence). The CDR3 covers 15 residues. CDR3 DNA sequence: TGTGCCAGCAGCCGAGGGGACAGGATGAACACTGAAGCTTTCTTT. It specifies CASSRGDRMNTEAFF.

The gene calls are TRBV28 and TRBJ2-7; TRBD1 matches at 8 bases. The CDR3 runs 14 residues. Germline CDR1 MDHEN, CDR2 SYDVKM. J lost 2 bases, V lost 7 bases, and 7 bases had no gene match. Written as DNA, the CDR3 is TGTGCCAGCAACGTGGACAGGGTTCCCTACGAGCAGTACTTC. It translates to CASNVDRVPYEQYF.

The CDR3, as DNA: TGTGCCAGCAGTTCTACAGTGCTGGGTGGCTACACCTTC. Its protein product is CASSSTVLGGYTF. V and J are TRBV27 and TRBJ1-2; no clear D. Trimming removed 4 bases from V and 7 bases from J, with 13 bases in between. Germline assignment: CDR1 MNHEY and CDR2 SMNVEV (reference sequence). The CDR3 covers 13 residues.

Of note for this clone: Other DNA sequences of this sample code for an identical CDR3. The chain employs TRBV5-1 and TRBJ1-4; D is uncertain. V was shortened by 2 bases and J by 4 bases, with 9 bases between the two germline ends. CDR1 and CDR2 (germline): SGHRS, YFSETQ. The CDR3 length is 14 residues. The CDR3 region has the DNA TGCGCCAGCAGCTTTGGCGGGAATAATGAAAAACTGTTTTTT. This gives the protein CASSFGGNNEKLFF.

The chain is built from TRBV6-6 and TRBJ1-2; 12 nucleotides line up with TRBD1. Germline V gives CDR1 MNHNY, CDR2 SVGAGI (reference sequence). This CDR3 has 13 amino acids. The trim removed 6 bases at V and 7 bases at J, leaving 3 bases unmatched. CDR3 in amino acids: CASRSGQGAGYTF. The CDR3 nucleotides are TGTGCCAGCAGATCGGGACAGGGGGCTGGCTACACCTTC.

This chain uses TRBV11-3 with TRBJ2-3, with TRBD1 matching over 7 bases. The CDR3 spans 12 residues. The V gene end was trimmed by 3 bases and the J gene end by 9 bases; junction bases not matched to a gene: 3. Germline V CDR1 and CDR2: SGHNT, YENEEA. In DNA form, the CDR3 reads TGTGCCAGCAGCTTCAGACAGGGCACGCAGTATTTT. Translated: CASSFRQGTQYF.

CDR3 region: CASSQVTGGHTEAFF. In DNA form, the CDR3 reads TGCGCCAGCAGCCAAGTAACAGGGGGCCACACTGAAGCTTTCTTT. V usage is TRBV4-3 and J usage is TRBJ1-1; 9 bases align to TRBD1. The CDR3 spans 15 residues. Germline V gene data show CDR1 as LGHNA and CDR2 as YSLEER. Losses at the gene ends were 1 base for V and 3 bases for J; bases not matched to a gene: 3.

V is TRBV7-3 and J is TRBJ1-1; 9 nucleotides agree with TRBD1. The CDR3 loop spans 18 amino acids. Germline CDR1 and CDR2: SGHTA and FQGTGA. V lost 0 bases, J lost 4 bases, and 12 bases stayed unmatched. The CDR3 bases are TGTGCCAGCAGCTTAACGCCAATAAGGGGACAGGGTTTCACTGAAGCTTTCTTT. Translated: CASSLTPIRGQGFTEAFF.

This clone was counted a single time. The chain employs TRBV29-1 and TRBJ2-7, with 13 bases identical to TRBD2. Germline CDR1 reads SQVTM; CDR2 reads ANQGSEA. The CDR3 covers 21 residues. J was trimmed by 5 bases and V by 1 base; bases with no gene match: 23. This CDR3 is CSVEAGIIGQGDGTSGNEQYF. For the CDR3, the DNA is TGCAGCGTTGAAGCCGGGATCATCGGCCAGGGTGATGGGACTAGCGGGAACGAGCAGTACTTC.

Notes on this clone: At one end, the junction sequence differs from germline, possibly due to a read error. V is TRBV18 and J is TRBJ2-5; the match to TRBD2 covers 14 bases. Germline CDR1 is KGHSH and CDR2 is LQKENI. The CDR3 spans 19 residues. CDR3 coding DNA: TGTGCCAGCCCACCACGACCGGGACTAGCGGGAGCTCATCAAGAGACCCAGTACTTC. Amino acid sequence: CASPPRPGLAGAHQETQYF. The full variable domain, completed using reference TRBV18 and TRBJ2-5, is NAGVMQNPRHLVRRRGQEARLRCSPMKGHSHVYWYRQLPEEGLKFMVYLQKENIIDESGMPKERFSAEFPKEGPSILRIQQVVRGDSAAYFCASPPRPGLAGAHQETQYFGPGTRLLVL.

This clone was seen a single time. The CDR3 nucleotides read TGCGCCAGCAGCCAAGACAGTCTTGTCCCCGGGGAGCTGTTTTTT. It is translated as CASSQDSLVPGELFF. The rearrangement links TRBV4-3 to TRBJ2-2; D not certain. The CDR3 extends over 15 amino acids. With 0 bases removed from V and 6 bases from J, the gap between germline ends came to 11 bases. The germline CDR1 and CDR2 sequences are LGHNA and YSLEER.

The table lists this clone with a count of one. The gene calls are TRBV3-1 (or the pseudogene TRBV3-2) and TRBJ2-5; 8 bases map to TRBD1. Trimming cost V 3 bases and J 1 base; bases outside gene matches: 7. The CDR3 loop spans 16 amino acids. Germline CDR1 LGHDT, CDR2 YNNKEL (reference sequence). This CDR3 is CASSQEGQGFQETQYF. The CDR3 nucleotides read TGTGCCAGCAGCCAGGAAGGACAGGGATTCCAAGAGACCCAGTACTTC.

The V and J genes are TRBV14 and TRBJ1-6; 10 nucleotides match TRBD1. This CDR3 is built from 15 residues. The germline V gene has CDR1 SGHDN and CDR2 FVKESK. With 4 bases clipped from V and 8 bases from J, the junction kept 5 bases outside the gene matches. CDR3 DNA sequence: TGTGCCAGCAGCCTGTGGGGGACAGGGGATTCACCCCTCCACTTT. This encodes CASSLWGTGDSPLHF.

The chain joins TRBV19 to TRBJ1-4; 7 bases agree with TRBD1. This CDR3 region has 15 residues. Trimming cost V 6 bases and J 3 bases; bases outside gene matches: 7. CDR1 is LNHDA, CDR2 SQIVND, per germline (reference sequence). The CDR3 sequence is CASRAYGQANEKLFF. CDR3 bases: TGTGCCAGTAGGGCTTATGGACAGGCTAATGAAAAACTGTTTTTT.

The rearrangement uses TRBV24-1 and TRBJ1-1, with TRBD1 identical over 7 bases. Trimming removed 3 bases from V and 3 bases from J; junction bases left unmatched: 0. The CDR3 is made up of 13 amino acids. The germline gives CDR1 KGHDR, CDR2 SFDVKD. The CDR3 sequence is CATSDQGDTEAFF. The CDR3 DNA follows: TGTGCCACCAGTGATCAGGGGGACACTGAAGCTTTCTTT.

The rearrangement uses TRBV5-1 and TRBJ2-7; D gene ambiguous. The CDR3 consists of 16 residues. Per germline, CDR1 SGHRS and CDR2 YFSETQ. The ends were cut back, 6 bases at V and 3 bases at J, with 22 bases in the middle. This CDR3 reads CASTATTTVPIYEQYF. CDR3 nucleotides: TGCGCCAGCACCGCTACGACAACAGTCCCAATCTACGAGCAGTACTTC.

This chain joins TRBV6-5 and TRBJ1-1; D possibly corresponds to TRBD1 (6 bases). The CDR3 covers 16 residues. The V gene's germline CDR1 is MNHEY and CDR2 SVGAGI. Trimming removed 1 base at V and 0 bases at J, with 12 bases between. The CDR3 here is CASSYFGQGMNTEAFF. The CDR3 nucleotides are TGTGCCAGCAGTTACTTTGGGCAGGGGATGAACACTGAAGCTTTCTTT.

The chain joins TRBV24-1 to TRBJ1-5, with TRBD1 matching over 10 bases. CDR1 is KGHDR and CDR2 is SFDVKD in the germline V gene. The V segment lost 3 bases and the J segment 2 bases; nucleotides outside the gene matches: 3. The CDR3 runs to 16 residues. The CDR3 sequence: CATSDAGTGGNQPQHF. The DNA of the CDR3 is TGTGCCACCAGTGATGCCGGGACAGGGGGCAATCAGCCCCAGCATTTT.

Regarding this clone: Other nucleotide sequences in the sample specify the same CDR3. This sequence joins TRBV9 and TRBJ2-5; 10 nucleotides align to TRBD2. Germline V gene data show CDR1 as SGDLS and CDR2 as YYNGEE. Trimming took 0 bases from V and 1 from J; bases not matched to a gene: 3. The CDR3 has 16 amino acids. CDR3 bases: TGTGCCAGCAGCGTAGTGGCTAGCGGGGGCCAAGAGACCCAGTACTTC. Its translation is CASSVVASGGQETQYF.

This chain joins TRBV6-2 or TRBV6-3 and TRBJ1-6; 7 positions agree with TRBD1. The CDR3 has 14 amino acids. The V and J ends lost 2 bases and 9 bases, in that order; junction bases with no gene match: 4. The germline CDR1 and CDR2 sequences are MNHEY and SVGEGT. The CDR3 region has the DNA TGTGCCAGCAGTTACAACAGGGGAAGTTCACCCCTCCACTTT. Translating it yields CASSYNRGSSPLHF.

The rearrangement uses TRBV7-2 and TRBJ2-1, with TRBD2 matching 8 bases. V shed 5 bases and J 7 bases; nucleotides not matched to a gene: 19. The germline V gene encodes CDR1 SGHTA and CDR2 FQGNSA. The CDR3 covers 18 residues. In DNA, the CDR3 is TGTGCCAGCAGCCGCGTACCAAGAGCGGGAGCTATTTGGAATGAGCAGTTCTTC. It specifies CASSRVPRAGAIWNEQFF.

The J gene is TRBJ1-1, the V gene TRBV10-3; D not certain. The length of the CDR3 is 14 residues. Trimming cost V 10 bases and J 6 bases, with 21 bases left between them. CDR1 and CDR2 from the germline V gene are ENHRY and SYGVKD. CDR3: CATKSPARHPEAFF. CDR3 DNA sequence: TGTGCCACAAAGTCCCCTGCCAGGCACCCTGAAGCTTTCTTT.

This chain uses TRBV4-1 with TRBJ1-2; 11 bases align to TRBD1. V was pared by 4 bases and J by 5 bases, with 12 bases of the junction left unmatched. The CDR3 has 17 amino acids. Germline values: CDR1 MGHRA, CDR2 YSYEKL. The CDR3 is CASSPRTGGPIPYGYTF. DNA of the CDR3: TGCGCCAGCAGCCCGCGGACAGGGGGCCCCATTCCTTATGGCTACACCTTC.

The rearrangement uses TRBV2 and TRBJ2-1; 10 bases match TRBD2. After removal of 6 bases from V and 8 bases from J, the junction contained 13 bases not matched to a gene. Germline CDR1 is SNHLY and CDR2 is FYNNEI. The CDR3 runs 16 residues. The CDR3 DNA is TGTGCCAGCAGACAATCAAGCGGGAGGGCCTCGGATGAGCAGTTCTTC. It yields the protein CASRQSSGRASDEQFF.